This T cell receptor beta chain was observed in a study of human T cells and chemical hapten exposure. This clonotype showed up just a few times. Germline loops: CDR1 MNHEY, CDR2 SMNVEV (reference sequence). The V and J ends lost 3 bases and 2 bases, in that order; junction bases with no gene match: 16. CDR3 length equals 19 residues. In the source study's methods: Counting gave a median of around 96,000 TCRs per sample, with values ranging from roughly 20,000 to 700,000. TCRdb reprocessed the RACE reads with MiXCR, giving one entry per CDR3 protein. TCRdb, not the original authors, processed these V and J calls. This sample has under 90,000 distinct CDR3 sequences, with 8.6% found just once. This sample's time point: healthy volunteer bleed at 6 weeks. The authors extracted total RNA from unfractionated whole blood.

The sequence derives from a male donor in good health. Some clones in this sample may be carry-over from other donors' samples. Sequenced material: whole blood. The rearrangement links TRBV27 to TRBJ2-7; TRBD2 matches at 10 bases. DNA for the CDR3: TGTGCCAGCAGTTTGTTGGCTAGCGGGGGATCCAGAGAGGCCTACGAGCAGTACTTC. It encodes CASSLLASGGSREAYEQYF.